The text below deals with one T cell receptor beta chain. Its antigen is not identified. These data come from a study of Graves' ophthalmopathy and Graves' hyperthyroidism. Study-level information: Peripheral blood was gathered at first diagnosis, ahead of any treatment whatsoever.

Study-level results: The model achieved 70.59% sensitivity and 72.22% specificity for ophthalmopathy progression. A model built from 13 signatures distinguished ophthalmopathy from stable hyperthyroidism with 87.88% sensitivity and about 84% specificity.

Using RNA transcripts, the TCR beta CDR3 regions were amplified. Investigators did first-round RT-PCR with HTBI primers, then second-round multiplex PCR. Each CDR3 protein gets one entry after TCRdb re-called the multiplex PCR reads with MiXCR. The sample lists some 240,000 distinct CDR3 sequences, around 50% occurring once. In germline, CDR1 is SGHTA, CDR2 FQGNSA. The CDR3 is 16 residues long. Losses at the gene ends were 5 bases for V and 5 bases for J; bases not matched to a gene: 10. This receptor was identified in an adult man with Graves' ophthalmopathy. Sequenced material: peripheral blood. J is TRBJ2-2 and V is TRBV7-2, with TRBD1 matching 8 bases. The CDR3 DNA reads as TGTGCCAGCAGCCCCAGGCGGGACAGGAGAACCGGGGAGCTGTTTTTT. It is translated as CASSPRRDRRTGELFF.